This TCR beta chain was sequenced in a study of regulatory T cells in long-lasting Graves disease. This clonotype was detected many times. The authors built TCR beta libraries using iRepertoire HTBI primers and Arm-PCR of CDR3 regions. TCRdb reanalysed the multiplex PCR reads using MiXCR and keeps one entry per CDR3 protein. The sample lists some 410,000 distinct CDR3 sequences, 15% to 20% occurring once. The CDR3 runs 16 residues. From germline, CDR1 is DFQATT and CDR2 SNEGSKA (reference sequence). Trimming pared 0 bases from V and 4 bases from J, leaving 16 bases between. The time point was: newly diagnosed GD, antithyroid drugs for less than 3 months. PBMC-extracted RNA yielded the TCR library. These data also featured in a second study, about T cells in Graves' hyperthyroidism and ophthalmopathy.

The TCR originated in a woman aged 25 to 39 with Graves disease. The rearrangement links TRBV20-1 to TRBJ2-1, with TRBD1 as a possible D gene (7 bases). The sample consisted of peripheral blood mononuclear cells (PBMCs), taken at new diagnosis, from a patient treated with antithyroid drugs. CDR3 coding DNA: TGCAGTGCTAGAGACCCTGCAGGGGGGAATTACAATGAGCAGTTCTTC. This translates into CSARDPAGGNYNEQFF.